This T cell receptor beta chain was sequenced for a study of cytomegalovirus exposure and HLA in healthy donors. V was pared by 0 bases and J by 2 bases, with 7 bases between. This CDR3 comprises 15 residues. CDR1 and CDR2 from the germline V gene are SGHNT and YENEEA. PCR employed 60 Vbeta and 13 Jbeta primers. Libraries were prepared by immunoSEQ multiplex PCR; TCRdb keeps only in-frame clonotypes and omits some of them. The sample has roughly 200,000 clones; 80% to 90% are singletons. The clonotype comes from a man aged 30-40 years in good health and CMV-seronegative. Sequenced material: PBMCs. This chain joins TRBV11-3 and TRBJ2-2, with D tentatively TRBD2 (6 bases). The CDR3 spells CASSLEGTNTGELFF. CDR3 nucleotides: TGTGCCAGCAGCTTAGAAGGGACTAACACCGGGGAGCTGTTTTTT.